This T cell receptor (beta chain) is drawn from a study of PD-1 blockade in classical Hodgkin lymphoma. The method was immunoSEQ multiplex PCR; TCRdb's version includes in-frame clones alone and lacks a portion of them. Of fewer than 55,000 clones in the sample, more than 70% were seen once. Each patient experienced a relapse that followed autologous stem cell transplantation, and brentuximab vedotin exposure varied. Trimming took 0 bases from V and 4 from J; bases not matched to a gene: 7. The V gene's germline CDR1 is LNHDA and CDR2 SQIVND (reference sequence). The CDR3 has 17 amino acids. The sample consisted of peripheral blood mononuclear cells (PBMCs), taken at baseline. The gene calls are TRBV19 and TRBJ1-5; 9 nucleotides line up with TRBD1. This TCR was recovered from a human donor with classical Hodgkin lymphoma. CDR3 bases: TGTGCCAGTAGTATAGAGAAGACAGGGGGTCGAAATCAGCCCCAGCATTTT. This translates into CASSIEKTGGRNQPQHF.